The rows below give T cell receptor beta chains drawn from one sample of a study of PD-1 blockade in mismatch repair-deficient tumors. The method was immunoSEQ multiplex PCR; TCRdb's version includes in-frame clones alone and lacks a portion of them. Of some 130,000 clones in the sample, about nine tenths are singletons; the top ten hold about 10%. Sequences were derived from peripheral blood, sampled approximately 73 weeks after starting pembrolizumab. Receptors originate from an adult with mismatch repair-deficient cancer. Both conserved end residues are part of each CDR3. Each record gives: V gene, J gene, D gene, clone size, CDR3 DNA, CDR3 protein. The D gene is left open where the match is weak. Clone size is not always given. Where it is, it says once, few, many or a class for expanded clones.

>TRBV6-1|TRBJ2-3|TRBD2|once
TGTGCCAGCAGTGCCTGGGGACTAGCGACTAGCACAGATACGCAGTATTTT
CASSAWGLATSTDTQYF
>TRBV11-2|TRBJ1-3|.|.
TGTGCCAGCAGCCCCGACCGGAGCTCTGGAAACACCATATATTTT
CASSPDRSSGNTIYF
>TRBV9|TRBJ2-1|.|.
TGTGCCAGCAGCGCCTGGGGGTTGAACGCCTACAATGAGCAGTTCTTC
CASSAWGLNAYNEQFF
>TRBV27|TRBJ2-1|.|.
TGTGCCAGCAGTTTGGGGACGGGTTTCTACAATGAGCAGTTCTTC
CASSLGTGFYNEQFF
>TRBV5-1|TRBJ2-3|TRBD1|.
TGCGCCAGCAGCTCAGTCAACAGGGGGAAGGCAGATACGCAGTATTTT
CASSSVNRGKADTQYF
>TRBV18|TRBJ2-7|.|once
TGTGCCAGCTCAAGTTCCGGGCGCCCGGGCTCGACGTCTGCCTTACTAGCCTTC
CASSSSGRPGSTSALLAF
>TRBV5-1|TRBJ2-5|.|few
TGCGCCAGCAGCTTAGGCCAGGGTGAAGAGACCCAGTACTTC
CASSLGQGEETQYF
>TRBV28|TRBJ1-5|TRBD1|.
TGTGCCAGCACGGACAGGCCCTATAGCAATCAGCCCCAGCATTTT
CASTDRPYSNQPQHF
>TRBV6-5|TRBJ2-7|.|.
TGTGCCAGCAGTCTGGACAAGACCTACGAGCAGTACTTC
CASSLDKTYEQYF
>TRBV6-1|TRBJ1-2|.|.
TGTGCCAGCAGTGAAACCCCCCTTGTCCTCTATGGCTACACCTTC
CASSETPLVLYGYTF